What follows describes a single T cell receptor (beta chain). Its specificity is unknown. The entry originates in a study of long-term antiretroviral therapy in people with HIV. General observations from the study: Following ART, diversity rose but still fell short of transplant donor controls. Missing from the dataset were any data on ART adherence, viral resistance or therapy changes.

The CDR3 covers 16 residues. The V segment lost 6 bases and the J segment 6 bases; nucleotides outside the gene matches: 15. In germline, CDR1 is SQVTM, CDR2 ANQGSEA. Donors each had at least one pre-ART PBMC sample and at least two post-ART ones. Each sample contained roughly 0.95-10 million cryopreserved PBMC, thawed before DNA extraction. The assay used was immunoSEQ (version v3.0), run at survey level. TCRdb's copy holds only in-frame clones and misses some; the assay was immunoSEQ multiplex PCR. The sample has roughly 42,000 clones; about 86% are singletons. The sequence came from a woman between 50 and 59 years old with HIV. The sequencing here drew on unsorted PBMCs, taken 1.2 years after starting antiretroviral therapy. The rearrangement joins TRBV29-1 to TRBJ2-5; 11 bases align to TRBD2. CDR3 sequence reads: CSVGGPNSGGAKTQYF. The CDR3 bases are TGCAGCGTGGGCGGACCAAATAGCGGGGGGGCAAAGACCCAGTACTTC.